This T cell receptor (beta chain) was documented in a study of PD-1 blockade in mismatch repair-deficient tumors. Whole-study context: Enrolled about 2013-2016, patients had progressing, pretreated mismatch repair-deficient cancers of over nine types.

Germline V gene data show CDR1 as SGHNT and CDR2 as YYREEE (reference sequence). The CDR3 consists of 14 residues. V lost 4 bases to trimming and J lost 5 bases, with 16 bases between them. Generated by immunoSEQ multiplex PCR, the TCRdb table keeps only in-frame clones and is missing some. The sample has 55,000 to 85,000 clones, 70% to 85% seen once. The starting material was peripheral blood, obtained 2 weeks after starting pembrolizumab. This receptor was identified in an adult with mismatch repair-deficient cancer. V is TRBV5-4 and J is TRBJ2-7; D is perhaps TRBD2 (6 bases). CDR3 bases: TGTGCCAGCAGCCGCGGGGAGAAGATCGACGAGCAGTACTTC. Translation gives CASSRGEKIDEQYF.